One sample yielded the 24 T cell receptor beta chains listed below, sequenced in a study of T cell changes during pregnancy in multiple sclerosis. Repertoires were generated with immunoSEQ multiplex PCR, while TCRdb's copy carries only in-frame clones and drops some. The sample consists of 95,000 to 100,000 clones, about 91% of them appearing once. This specimen was peripheral blood, taken in the second trimester of pregnancy. All receptors come from a female donor with multiple sclerosis, enrolled in a pregnancy study.

The CDR3 nucleotides are TGTGCCAGCAGACCGCACGGGACATACGAGCAGTACTTC. As protein: CASRPHGTYEQYF. The chain employs TRBV6-6 and TRBJ2-7, with D possibly being TRBD1 (6 bases). V lost 6 bases and J 4 bases, leaving 13 bases between the germline ends. Germline CDR1 and CDR2: MNHNY and SVGAGI (reference sequence). This CDR3 is 13 amino acids long.

The chain couples TRBV9 to TRBJ2-7; 13 bases are a match to TRBD2. CDR3 size: 17 residues. V lost 4 bases, J lost 7 bases, and 14 bases stayed unmatched. In germline, CDR1 is SGDLS, CDR2 YYNGEE. The CDR3 is CASSFRLAGGPAREQYF. CDR3 DNA: TGTGCCAGCAGCTTTAGACTAGCGGGAGGCCCGGCGAGGGAGCAGTACTTC.

The CDR3 here is CASSSTPRGNIQYF. The CDR3, as DNA: TGTGCCAGCAGTTCGACCCCCCGAGGGAACATTCAGTACTTC. V gene TRBV27 combines with J gene TRBJ2-4; the D gene is possibly TRBD2 (5 bases). CDR1 and CDR2 from the germline V gene are MNHEY and SMNVEV (reference sequence). V shed 4 bases and J shed 7 bases, with 14 bases lying between them. The CDR3 sequence is 14 residues long.

The chain links TRBV7-2 to TRBJ2-2; tentative D call: TRBD2 (6 bases). The CDR3 is 15 amino acids. Trimming took 3 bases from V and 2 from J, leaving 10 bases between them. The germline V gene has CDR1 SGHTA and CDR2 FQGNSA. The CDR3 sequence: CASSLEGGNTGELFF. The CDR3 nucleotides are TGTGCCAGCAGCTTGGAGGGCGGCAACACCGGGGAGCTGTTTTTT.

This clone was seen a few times. The chain carries TRBV6-5 and TRBJ1-2; TRBD1 is a possible D gene (5 bases). V lost 3 bases to trimming and J lost 6 bases, with 8 bases between them. The CDR3 is 12 amino acids. CDR1 and CDR2 from the germline V gene are MNHEY and SVGAGI. The CDR3 here is CASSYAGDGYTF. Written as DNA, the CDR3 is TGTGCCAGCAGTTATGCGGGGGATGGCTACACCTTC.

The chain has TRBV29-1 and TRBJ1-6, with D possibly being TRBD1 (5 bases). The germline CDR1 and CDR2 sequences are SQVTM and ANQGSEA. The CDR3 covers 14 residues. V lost 5 bases and J 7 bases, leaving 15 bases between the germline ends. Written as DNA, the CDR3 is TGCAGCGTTCATTTGGGGCCAGAGAATTCACCCCTCCACTTT. Translation: CSVHLGPENSPLHF.

This sequence joins TRBV7-9 and TRBJ2-2; 9 bases line up with TRBD1. The CDR3 contains 16 residues. J gave up 3 bases and V 1 base, and 3 bases lay outside the gene matches. Germline V lookup: CDR1 SEHNR, CDR2 FQNEAQ (reference sequence). Written as DNA, the CDR3 is TGTGCCAGCAGCTTAGGTACAGGGGGCGACACCGGGGAGCTGTTTTTT. This encodes CASSLGTGGDTGELFF.

The V call is TRBV30, the J call TRBJ2-3; TRBD2 agrees at 7 bases. Germline trimming cut 4 bases from V and 0 bases from J; bases unmatched to any gene: 7. This CDR3 has 15 residues. In germline, CDR1 is GTSNPN, CDR2 SVGIG (reference sequence). The CDR3 sequence is CAWKVGGASTDTQYF. CDR3 bases: TGTGCCTGGAAGGTGGGAGGGGCTAGCACAGATACGCAGTATTTT.

CDR3 amino acids: CAPTFNQPQHF. CDR3 DNA sequence: TGTGCCCCGACATTCAATCAGCCCCAGCATTTT. The gene calls are TRBV7-8 and TRBJ1-5; D is uncertain. CDR1 and CDR2 from the germline V gene are SGHVS and FQNEAQ. Trimming removed 11 bases from V and 3 bases from J, with 8 bases in between. The length of the CDR3 is 11 residues.

The chain joins TRBV7-2 to TRBJ2-3; possibly TRBD1 for D (6 bases). The CDR3 consists of 15 residues. Germline loops: CDR1 SGHTA, CDR2 FQGNSA. Trimming stripped 1 base from V and 2 bases from J, with 10 bases between. The CDR3 DNA follows: TGTGCCAGCAGCTTAGGACAGGCGCCCACAGATACGCAGTATTTT. It translates to CASSLGQAPTDTQYF.

This chain links TRBV28 with TRBJ2-7, with 12 bases matching TRBD2. Losses at the gene ends were 4 bases for V and 3 bases for J; bases not matched to a gene: 4. The CDR3 contains 15 residues. Germline CDR1 MDHEN, CDR2 SYDVKM. CDR3 region: CASSSGTSGYYEQYF. The CDR3 DNA is TGTGCCAGCAGTTCCGGGACTAGCGGGTACTACGAGCAGTACTTC.

CDR3 in DNA: TGTGCCAGTAGCTACAGCCAACTAGCCAAAAACATTCAGTACTTC. Translation gives CASSYSQLAKNIQYF. The chain joins TRBV19 to TRBJ2-4; D gene ambiguous. CDR1 and CDR2 (germline): LNHDA, SQIVND (reference sequence). This CDR3 comprises 15 residues. Trimming took 6 bases from V and 0 from J, leaving 12 bases between them. Based on the CDR3 plus reference TRBV19 and TRBJ2-4, the full variable domain is DGGITQSPKYLFRKEGQNVTLSCEQNLNHDAMYWYRQDPGQGLRLIYYSQIVNDFQKGDIAEGYSVSREKKESFPLTVTSAQKNPTAFYLCASSYSQLAKNIQYFGAGTRLSVL.

The rearrangement joins TRBV27 to TRBJ1-1, with D tentatively TRBD1 (6 bases). The CDR3 consists of 15 residues. Germline V lookup: CDR1 MNHEY, CDR2 SMNVEV (reference sequence). V lost 4 bases and J 1 base, leaving 13 bases between the germline ends. The DNA for the CDR3 is TGTGCCAGCAGTTCCACAGGGTTATGGAACACTGAAGCTTTCTTT. The encoded protein is CASSSTGLWNTEAFF.

The V call is TRBV28, the J call TRBJ1-1; D might be TRBD1 (6 bases). The CDR3 has 15 residues. V was shortened by 6 bases and J by 3 bases, with 17 bases between the two germline ends. Germline V gives CDR1 MDHEN, CDR2 SYDVKM. The CDR3 nucleotides read TGTGCCAGCAGCCGTGTCCAGGGGCAGGACACTGAAGCTTTCTTT. Protein product: CASSRVQGQDTEAFF.

The chain couples TRBV7-9 to TRBJ1-4, with 7 bases aligning to TRBD1. The CDR3 has 14 amino acids. J gave up 6 bases and V 0 bases, and 1 base lay outside the gene matches. In germline, CDR1 is SEHNR, CDR2 FQNEAQ (reference sequence). In DNA form, the CDR3 reads TGTGCCAGCAGCTTAGCCCAGGGGGATGAAAAACTGTTTTTT. This translates into CASSLAQGDEKLFF.

The rearrangement uses TRBV7-9 and TRBJ2-7; perhaps TRBD1 as D (5 bases). From germline, CDR1 is SEHNR and CDR2 FQNEAQ (reference sequence). The CDR3 totals 14 residues. The ends were cut back, 0 bases at V and 6 bases at J, with 12 bases in the middle. The CDR3: CASSLARGRAEQYF. The CDR3 bases are TGTGCCAGCAGCTTAGCTAGGGGCAGGGCCGAGCAGTACTTC.

J is TRBJ2-7 and V is TRBV2, with 11 bases that match TRBD2. CDR1 and CDR2 (germline): SNHLY, FYNNEI. The CDR3 sequence is 16 residues long. With 3 bases clipped from V and 6 bases from J, the junction kept 10 bases outside the gene matches. CDR3 coding DNA: TGTGCCAGCAGTGACTTCCTAGCGGGAGGCCAGGGCGAGCAGTACTTC. Its protein is CASSDFLAGGQGEQYF.

This clone was seen just once. V gene TRBV29-1 combines with J gene TRBJ1-4, with 11 nucleotides matching TRBD1. The CDR3 consists of 14 residues. After removal of 7 bases from V and 7 bases from J, the junction contained 8 bases not matched to a gene. Per the germline V gene, CDR1 is SQVTM and CDR2 is ANQGSEA. Written as DNA, the CDR3 is TGCAGCGCCGGGAGGGACAGGGGGAGTGAAAAACTGTTTTTT. Translation gives CSAGRDRGSEKLFF.

With regard to this clone: One end of the junction fails to match germline, which may point to a read error. The chain couples TRBV6-4 to TRBJ2-7; D not resolved. CDR1 and CDR2 (germline): MRHNA, SNTAGT. The length of the CDR3 is 11 residues. CDR3 in amino acids: CTSSDERSQYF. CDR3 DNA: TGTACCAGCAGTGACGAACGGTCGCAGTACTTC.

J is TRBJ2-7 and V is TRBV5-4; possibly TRBD1 for D (5 bases). Germline assignment: CDR1 SGHNT and CDR2 YYREEE (reference sequence). Trimming removed 4 bases at V and 0 bases at J, with 14 bases between. The CDR3 contains 15 residues. This chain's CDR3 is CASSGKTRGSYEQYF. The CDR3 nucleotides read TGTGCCAGCAGCGGGAAGACAAGGGGCTCCTACGAGCAGTACTTC.

This clone appeared a few times. The gene calls are TRBV7-2 and TRBJ2-1; 10 bases are a match to TRBD2. Germline V CDR1 and CDR2: SGHTA, FQGNSA. The CDR3 contains 14 residues. J gave up 13 bases and V 0 bases, and 6 bases lay outside the gene matches. CDR3 amino acids: CASSLAGTSVHQFF. CDR3 in DNA: TGTGCCAGCAGCTTAGCCGGGACTAGCGTACATCAGTTCTTC.

The chain employs TRBV28 and TRBJ1-2, with 7 bases identical to TRBD1. This CDR3 contains 16 residues. CDR1 is MDHEN, CDR2 SYDVKM, per germline. The ends lost 3 bases at V and 2 bases at J; junction bases unmatched: 9. The CDR3 DNA reads TGTGCCAGCAGTTTGGGGGGACAGACCAACAACTATGGCTACACCTTC. Amino acid sequence: CASSLGGQTNNYGYTF.

V usage is TRBV7-2 and J usage is TRBJ2-2; maybe TRBD1 (7 bases). The CDR3 extends over 17 amino acids. V was trimmed by 0 bases and J by 1 base, leaving 12 bases between them. Germline V CDR1 and CDR2: SGHTA, FQGNSA. CDR3 nucleotide sequence: TGTGCCAGCAGCTTAGCCTCCAGGGGGGTGAACACCGGGGAGCTGTTTTTT. It is translated as CASSLASRGVNTGELFF.

The CDR3 DNA sequence: TGTGCCAGCGGGACAGGGCTCACCGGGGAGCTGTTTTTT. Its translation: CASGTGLTGELFF. The chain is built from TRBV11-3 and TRBJ2-2; 9 bases agree with TRBD1. V gave up 8 bases and J gave up 4 bases; unmatched junction bases: 2. This CDR3 comprises 13 residues. Germline CDR1 SGHNT, CDR2 YENEEA.